The clone carrying this T cell receptor (beta chain) came up once. This specimen includes other DNA sequences encoding the same CDR3. The data derive from a study of blood T cell repertoires in COVID-19. Study summary: T cells, B-cell-depleted T cells, or PBMCs supplied cDNA or gDNA.

Original analysis: The authors estimated nucleated cell counts from reference gene primer amplification. Using immunoSEQ multiplex PCR, the repertoire was profiled, and TCRdb retains in-frame clones only, with some absent. V and J calls and clone size are those listed in that table; D and trimming were worked out from the DNA. This table has around 130,000 clones, roughly 90% appearing once. Sequencing was carried out using peripheral blood. The receptor was isolated from a man aged 50 or older with active COVID-19.

CDR3 nucleotides: TGTGCCAGCAGTTCCCCGGGGGGGGACAATGAGCAGTTCTTC. Translated: CASSSPGGDNEQFF. This sequence joins TRBV27 and TRBJ2-1; 8 nucleotides line up with TRBD2. Germline V gene lookup returns CDR1 MNHEY and CDR2 SMNVEV (reference sequence). Trimming took 4 bases from V and 5 from J; bases not matched to a gene: 4. The CDR3 has 14 residues.